A selection of T cell receptor beta chains follows, all from one sample in a study of OX40 agonist ivuxolimab in advanced cancers. Here immunoSEQ multiplex PCR was the method, and the copy in TCRdb shows in-frame clones only, minus some. Here the sample spans fewer than 30,000 clones, almost 85% being singletons. Material: CD4+ or CD8+ T cells sorted from blood, obtained in a trial of the OX40 agonist ivuxolimab. These receptors all stem from an adult with an advanced solid tumor such as melanoma, head and neck, liver or kidney cancer. The CDR3 runs from the conserved cysteine through the conserved F or W. D genes are given only for firm matches. The size entry is marked missing in some rows and otherwise reads once, few, many or a size class.

.	TRBV27	TRBD2	TRBJ2-3	CASSYQVGGGTDTQYF	TGTGCCAGCAGTTACCAGGTCGGGGGGGGTACAGATACGCAGTATTTT
.	TRBV2	.	TRBJ2-1	CASRETVSSYNEQFF	TGTGCCAGCAGAGAGACCGTGAGCTCCTACAATGAGCAGTTCTTC
few	TRBV15	TRBD2	TRBJ2-2	CATRDRGRTELFF	TGTGCCACCAGAGATCGCGGGAGGACCGAGCTGTTTTTT
once	TRBV10-1	.	TRBJ2-1	CASNGNEQFF	TGCGCCAGCAATGGCAATGAGCAGTTCTTC
.	TRBV7-9	TRBD1	TRBJ2-1	CASSFPGGGYNEQFF	TGTGCCAGCAGCTTCCCAGGGGGCGGCTACAATGAGCAGTTCTTC
.	TRBV5-4	TRBD1	TRBJ1-4	CASSTDRGGNEKLFF	TGTGCCAGCAGCACGGACAGGGGTGGGAATGAAAAACTGTTTTTT
.	TRBV7-2	.	TRBJ2-7	CASSSPLRGATEQYF	TGTGCCAGCAGCTCGCCCTTACGGGGGGCGACCGAGCAGTACTTC
.	TRBV7-9	.	TRBJ1-4	CASRHPQGEKLFF	TGTGCCAGCAGGCATCCACAAGGTGAAAAACTGTTTTTT
few	TRBV5-1	TRBD2	TRBJ2-7	CASSLRQGTSGSAYEQYF	TGCGCCAGCAGCCTAAGACAGGGGACTAGCGGGAGTGCCTACGAGCAGTACTTC
.	TRBV4-3	TRBD1	TRBJ1-1	CASSPGTGTNTEAFF	TGCGCCAGCAGCCCCGGGACAGGGACTAACACTGAAGCTTTCTTT
.	TRBV6-5	.	TRBJ1-2	CASSGPGPTGGGYTF	TGTGCCAGCAGTGGTCCGGGACCAACCGGGGGGGGCTACACCTTC
.	TRBV11-2	.	TRBJ2-1	CASSLDPGLSPSNEQFF	TGTGCCAGCAGCTTAGATCCGGGACTGTCCCCCTCCAATGAGCAGTTCTTC
.	TRBV5-8	TRBD1	TRBJ1-5	CVSSSSGQGFHQPQHF	TGTGTCAGCAGTTCGTCGGGACAGGGGTTTCATCAGCCCCAGCATTTT
.	TRBV10-3	.	TRBJ1-5	CAISESQQPQHF	TGTGCCATCAGTGAGTCCCAACAGCCCCAGCATTTT
.	TRBV2	.	TRBJ2-3	CASSEGGGKVYTQYF	TGTGCCAGCAGTGAAGGTGGGGGGAAGGTTTATACGCAGTATTTT
.	TRBV15	TRBD2	TRBJ2-1	CATSGTSGRSLYNEQFF	TGTGCCACCAGCGGGACTAGCGGGAGGTCGTTATACAATGAGCAGTTCTTC